Each of the 32 T cell receptor beta chains below was sequenced from the same sample in a study of beta chain features in type 1 diabetes. Of the isolated RNA, all was reverse transcribed, and so the sequenced material was expressed TCRB transcripts. TCRdb's table, derived via immunoSEQ multiplex PCR, lists solely in-frame clones and lacks some. Of approximately 170,000 clones listed, roughly 9% were seen once; the top ten hold over 2%. Sequencing used central memory CD4+ T cells from blood. Receptors were obtained from a young woman in good health.

The table lists this clone with a few counts. The chain carries TRBV30 and TRBJ2-7; perhaps TRBD2 as D (7 bases). The CDR3 length is 14 residues. The V end lost 2 bases, the J end lost 3 bases, and 14 bases lay between the germline ends. Looked up from germline, CDR1 is GTSNPN and CDR2 is SVGIG (reference sequence). The chain's CDR3 is CAWSRGGGNYEQYF. Here the CDR3 DNA reads TGTGCCTGGAGTCGGGGCGGGGGCAACTACGAGCAGTACTTC. Together with reference TRBV30 and TRBJ2-7, the CDR3 gives the full variable domain: SQTIHQWPATLVQPVGSPLSLECTVEGTSNPNLYWYRQAAGRGLQLLFYSVGIGQISSEVPQNLSASRPQDRQFILSSKKLLLSDSGFYLCAWSRGGGNYEQYFGPGTRLTVT.

This clone has more than one count but fewer than ten. The chain couples TRBV5-6 to TRBJ2-6; D may be TRBD1 (6 bases). The germline V gene encodes CDR1 SGHDT and CDR2 YYEEEE. The CDR3 is 12 amino acids. Trimming left V 1 base short and J 10 bases short, with 6 bases between. CDR3 sequence reads: CASSLQGNVLTF. The CDR3 DNA sequence: TGTGCCAGCAGCTTGCAGGGGAACGTCCTGACTTTC.

The chain carries TRBV12-5 and TRBJ2-1; D unresolved. The germline V gene has CDR1 LGHNT and CDR2 FRNRAP. V was shortened by 7 bases and J by 2 bases, with 15 bases between the two germline ends. The CDR3 contains 15 residues. The chain's CDR3 is CASDIDLPPYNEQFF. The CDR3 nucleotides read TGTGCTAGTGACATCGACTTACCTCCCTACAATGAGCAGTTCTTC.

The V call is TRBV7-8, the J call TRBJ2-7; 10 bases are a match to TRBD2. The trim removed 4 bases at V and 3 bases at J, leaving 6 bases unmatched. Per the germline V gene, CDR1 is SGHVS and CDR2 is FQNEAQ. This CDR3 contains 15 residues. DNA of the CDR3: TGTGCCAGCAGCTCTCCAGCGGGAGGGGACTACGAGCAGTACTTC. Translation: CASSSPAGGDYEQYF.

The chain has TRBV6-1 and TRBJ1-2; a possible D gene is TRBD1 (6 bases). CDR1 and CDR2 (germline): MNHNS, SASEGT. The CDR3 is made up of 14 amino acids. With 3 bases removed from V and 6 bases from J, the gap between germline ends came to 14 bases. CDR3 sequence (DNA): TGTGCCAGCAGTGACAGGGGCGAAGGGGATGGCTACACCTTC. This translates into CASSDRGEGDGYTF.

This clone was seen only a few times. The chain employs TRBV6-6 and TRBJ2-1; 7 bases agree with TRBD1. This CDR3 region has 15 residues. The V and J ends lost 6 bases and 12 bases, in that order; junction bases with no gene match: 17. Germline values: CDR1 MNHNY, CDR2 SVGAGI (reference sequence). Written as DNA, the CDR3 is TGTGCCAGCAGCCCGGACAGGTTCTTTGCGTTGGGGCAGTTCTTC. Its translation is CASSPDRFFALGQFF.

The J gene is TRBJ1-5, the V gene TRBV7-9; 11 bases align to TRBD1. The CDR3 is 14 amino acids. Losses at the gene ends were 11 bases for V and 4 bases for J; bases not matched to a gene: 7. Germline CDR1 SEHNR, CDR2 FQNEAQ (reference sequence). CDR3 DNA: TGTGCCTATTCCGGGACAGGGGGAAATCAGCCCCAGCATTTT. This codes for CAYSGTGGNQPQHF.

This sequence joins TRBV11-3 and TRBJ2-5; weak D call: TRBD1 (6 bases). Trimming cost V 5 bases and J 7 bases, with 23 bases left between them. The CDR3 has 16 residues. CDR1 SGHNT and CDR2 YENEEA come from the germline V gene. The CDR3 is CASSAFSGAGLGTQYF. DNA of the CDR3: TGTGCCAGCAGCGCGTTTTCAGGGGCGGGTTTGGGGACCCAGTACTTC.

This clone was seen a handful of times. The chain combines TRBV6-1 with TRBJ1-5, with D uncertain. Trimming left V 6 bases short and J 2 bases short, with 11 bases between. This CDR3 contains 14 residues. Germline V CDR1 and CDR2: MNHNS, SASEGT. The CDR3 sequence is CASSFDGGNQPQHF. The DNA for the CDR3 is TGTGCCAGCAGCTTCGACGGAGGCAATCAGCCCCAGCATTTT.

The table lists this clone with many counts. This chain uses TRBV7-2 with TRBJ2-3; possibly TRBD1 for D (6 bases). CDR3 length equals 14 residues. Between the trimmed V and J ends, which lost 5 bases and 6 bases, there was a span of 15 bases. Germline lookup yields CDR1 SGHTA and CDR2 FQGNSA. CDR3 sequence: CASSPQGGRDTQYF. The CDR3 DNA sequence: TGTGCCAGCAGCCCGCAAGGGGGTCGCGATACGCAGTATTTT.

J is TRBJ2-3 and V is TRBV6-1; 13 nucleotides agree with TRBD2. The CDR3 totals 16 residues. J gave up 4 bases and V 4 bases, and 5 bases lay outside the gene matches. The V gene's germline CDR1 is MNHNS and CDR2 SASEGT. The CDR3 DNA reads TGTGCCAGCAGTGGATCCGGGACTAGCGGGGCAGATACGCAGTATTTT. Its translation is CASSGSGTSGADTQYF.

V usage is TRBV7-2 and J usage is TRBJ2-5; 8 nucleotides align to TRBD2. With 8 bases clipped from V and 5 bases from J, the junction kept 13 bases outside the gene matches. Germline V gene data show CDR1 as SGHTA and CDR2 as FQGNSA. This CDR3 contains 15 residues. The CDR3: CASGNPGPGGETQYF. CDR3 bases: TGTGCCAGCGGAAACCCCGGGCCGGGGGGGGAGACCCAGTACTTC.

This clone was seen only a few times. CDR3 sequence: CATSTEASYNEQFF. CDR3 coding DNA: TGTGCCACCAGCACGGAGGCCTCCTACAATGAGCAGTTCTTC. The chain joins TRBV15 to TRBJ2-1; maybe TRBD2 (5 bases). CDR1 and CDR2 (germline): LNHNV, YYDKDF (reference sequence). The CDR3 length is 14 residues. The germline V and J ends were trimmed by 4 bases and 0 bases, with 7 bases remaining between them.

The chain is built from TRBV18 and TRBJ2-3; 7 bases align to TRBD2. Germline trimming cut 2 bases from V and 3 bases from J; bases unmatched to any gene: 8. Germline assignment: CDR1 KGHSH and CDR2 LQKENI. CDR3 length equals 16 residues. CDR3 residues: CASSPRSGAGTDTQYF. The CDR3 bases are TGTGCCAGCTCACCAAGATCGGGAGCGGGGACAGATACGCAGTATTTT.

This clone was seen a handful of times. The genes are TRBV2 and TRBJ2-1; D not certain. Trimming removed 5 bases at V and 5 bases at J, with 4 bases between. The CDR3 extends over 11 amino acids. Germline CDR1 SNHLY, CDR2 FYNNEI. The CDR3 loop is CASSYNNEQFF. In nucleotides, the CDR3 is TGTGCCAGCAGTTACAACAATGAGCAGTTCTTC.

V and J are TRBV20-1 and TRBJ1-2; D gene unclear. The CDR3 contains 11 residues. Germline CDR1 DFQATT, CDR2 SNEGSKA (reference sequence). Trimming shortened V by 5 bases and J by 8 bases, and 12 bases separated the two germline ends. The CDR3 bases are TGCAGTGCTCCCAATTTCCGGGGCTACACCTTC. Its protein product is CSAPNFRGYTF.

Only a few counts were recorded for this clone. The chain carries TRBV6-1 and TRBJ1-2; 9 nucleotides line up with TRBD1. The length of the CDR3 is 15 residues. V dropped 8 bases and J dropped 1; count of bases not matched to a gene: 8. Germline V gene sequence: CDR1 MNHNS, CDR2 SASEGT. The CDR3 is CASCRDRDFNYGYTF. As DNA, the CDR3 is TGTGCCAGCTGTAGGGACAGGGATTTTAACTATGGCTACACCTTC.

This clone was seen more than once but under ten times. The chain has TRBV4-2 and TRBJ2-7, with D perhaps matching TRBD2 (6 bases). Trimming took 4 bases from V and 3 from J, leaving 16 bases between them. Germline-derived CDR1 and CDR2 are LGHNA and YNFKEQ. This CDR3 region has 15 residues. Here the CDR3 reads CASSPTAGSGYEQYF. CDR3 DNA: TGTGCCAGCAGCCCAACCGCGGGGTCTGGCTACGAGCAGTACTTC.

This clone was seen a few times. The chain combines TRBV18 with TRBJ2-7; a possible D gene is TRBD1 (5 bases). The CDR3 is 14 residues long. V lost 4 bases and J lost 0, with 10 bases in between. Germline V CDR1 and CDR2: KGHSH, LQKENI. CDR3 sequence reads: CASSLSTVSYEQYF. CDR3 bases: TGTGCCAGCTCACTGTCGACAGTCTCCTACGAGCAGTACTTC.

There are a few counts of this clone. The J gene is TRBJ1-1, the V gene TRBV4-2; D not resolved. CDR3 length equals 14 residues. Trimming removed 5 bases from V and 4 bases from J, with 14 bases in between. Germline-derived CDR1 and CDR2 are LGHNA and YNFKEQ. CDR3 sequence reads: CASSLARSGTEAFF. The CDR3, as DNA: TGTGCCAGCAGCTTAGCACGCTCGGGCACTGAAGCTTTCTTT.

The chain is built from TRBV2 and TRBJ1-1, with D perhaps TRBD1 (5 bases). Germline V CDR1 and CDR2: SNHLY, FYNNEI. The V end was cut by 7 bases, the J end by 4 bases, with 16 bases between. There are 14 residues in the CDR3. The CDR3 region has the DNA TGTGCCAGCAACGGACAACAAGGGATCACTGAAGCTTTCTTT. Translated: CASNGQQGITEAFF.

This clone was counted only a few times. The chain has TRBV29-1 and TRBJ1-2; D gene ambiguous. Between the trimmed V and J ends, which lost 0 bases and 4 bases, there was a span of 12 bases. The CDR3 is made up of 14 amino acids. Germline CDR1 SQVTM, CDR2 ANQGSEA. CDR3 sequence (DNA): TGCAGCGTTGAAGATGAGGGCGTCTTCTATGGCTACACCTTC. This sequence encodes CSVEDEGVFYGYTF.

Only a few counts were recorded for this clone. This chain uses TRBV29-1 with TRBJ1-4; weak D call: TRBD1 (5 bases). Trimming stripped 7 bases from V and 6 bases from J, with 15 bases between. The germline V gene encodes CDR1 SQVTM and CDR2 ANQGSEA. This CDR3 has 13 residues. The CDR3 here is CSAAGPSDEKLFF. CDR3 nucleotide sequence: TGCAGCGCCGCGGGGCCCTCTGATGAAAAACTGTTTTTT.

A few counts support this clone. This chain links TRBV9 with TRBJ2-7, with 9 bases fitting TRBD1. Germline trimming cut 5 bases from V and 4 bases from J; bases unmatched to any gene: 7. Germline V CDR1 and CDR2: SGDLS, YYNGEE. The CDR3 consists of 14 residues. This chain's CDR3 is CASSLQGADYEQYF. DNA of the CDR3: TGTGCCAGCAGTTTACAGGGGGCGGATTACGAGCAGTACTTC.

The chain has TRBV6-5 and TRBJ1-1; weak D call: TRBD1 (6 bases). The CDR3 consists of 14 residues. CDR1 and CDR2 (germline): MNHEY, SVGAGI. Between the trimmed V and J ends, which lost 0 bases and 10 bases, there was a span of 15 bases. CDR3 amino acids: CASSYSIPGDRAFF. CDR3 in DNA: TGTGCCAGCAGTTACTCGATTCCAGGGGACCGAGCTTTCTTT.

For this clone: Germline is not matched at one junction end, which may reflect a read error. The rearrangement links TRBV18 to TRBJ2-1; TRBD2 is a possible D gene (7 bases). Germline values: CDR1 KGHSH, CDR2 LQKENI. This CDR3 is built from 15 residues. CDR3 region: CASSPLGGGGNEQFF. DNA for the CDR3: TGTGCCAGCTCTCCACTAGGAGGGGGGGGCAATGAGCAGTTCTTC.

This clone was found a few times. The rearrangement links TRBV5-1 to TRBJ2-2; TRBD2 agrees at 10 bases. Germline V gene sequence: CDR1 SGHRS, CDR2 YFSETQ. The junction had 0 bases not matched to a gene; V was cut back by 3 bases and J by 1 base. The CDR3 is 15 amino acids. The CDR3 here is CASSWTSGNTGELFF. CDR3 nucleotide sequence: TGCGCCAGCAGCTGGACTAGCGGGAACACCGGGGAGCTGTTTTTT.

There are a few counts of this clone. The V and J genes are TRBV7-9 and TRBJ2-5; 9 nucleotides align to TRBD2. The CDR3 has 18 amino acids. Germline CDR1 is SEHNR and CDR2 is FQNEAQ (reference sequence). V shed 5 bases and J 1 base; nucleotides not matched to a gene: 14. The DNA of the CDR3 is TGTGCCAGCAGCCGCGGGAGGGGAATCGTCCGTTTCCAAGAGACCCAGTACTTC. Its translation: CASSRGRGIVRFQETQYF. The whole variable domain, remainder taken from reference TRBV7-9 and TRBJ2-5, is DTGVSQNPRHKITKRGQNVTFRCDPISEHNRLYWYRQTLGQGPEFLTYFQNEAQLEKSRLLSDRFSAERPKGSFSTLEIQRTEQGDSAMYLCASSRGRGIVRFQETQYFGPGTRLLVL.

CDR3 protein: CAWSLGLARPNEQFF. In DNA form, the CDR3 reads TGTGCCTGGAGTCTTGGACTAGCGCGACCCAATGAGCAGTTCTTC. The genes are TRBV30 and TRBJ2-1; TRBD2 aligns across 9 bases. Germline values: CDR1 GTSNPN, CDR2 SVGIG (reference sequence). This CDR3 has 15 residues. Losses at the gene ends were 2 bases for V and 6 bases for J; bases not matched to a gene: 8.

The CDR3 coding sequence is TGTGCCAGCCTAGTATCCGGCGGGGACGAAGATACGCAGTATTTT. This translates into CASLVSGGDEDTQYF. The J gene is TRBJ2-3, the V gene TRBV6-1, with D possibly matching TRBD2 (6 bases). Germline V gives CDR1 MNHNS, CDR2 SASEGT. This CDR3 is built from 15 residues. The V end lost 8 bases, the J end lost 5 bases, and 20 bases lay between the germline ends.

V and J are TRBV6-6 and TRBJ2-5; TRBD1 matches 7 bases. Germline V CDR1 and CDR2: MNHNY, SVGAGI (reference sequence). The V gene end was trimmed by 6 bases and the J gene end by 0 bases; junction bases not matched to a gene: 4. The CDR3 consists of 14 residues. The CDR3 here is CASSLGQNQETQYF. CDR3 nucleotides: TGTGCCAGCAGCTTGGGACAGAACCAAGAGACCCAGTACTTC.

V is TRBV30 and J is TRBJ1-2; 7 bases are shared with TRBD1. Germline V CDR1 and CDR2: GTSNPN, SVGIG (reference sequence). V trimming: 2 bases; J trimming: 5 bases; junction bases outside the gene matches: 2. The CDR3 runs 12 residues. CDR3: CAWSTTGYGYTF. CDR3 DNA sequence: TGTGCCTGGAGTACGACAGGGTATGGCTACACCTTC.